This T cell receptor (beta chain) stems from a study of cytomegalovirus exposure and HLA in healthy donors. Overall study findings and caveats: Certain sequence variants were highly shared and formed a cluster, and this cluster was likely a sequencing artifact.

Primers: 60 Vbeta forward and 13 Jbeta reverse. Sequencing was performed with immunoSEQ multiplex PCR; in TCRdb, only in-frame clones are kept and a portion is missing. The sample consists of roughly 140,000 clones, 84% of them appearing once. This clone was observed once. The antigen remains undetermined. The V and J ends lost 5 bases and 1 base respectively, with 21 bases between them. There are 19 residues in the CDR3. Germline loops: CDR1 LNHDA, CDR2 SQIVND (reference sequence). This receptor was obtained from a boy aged 2-15 years in good health and CMV-seronegative. Sequenced sample: PBMCs. V usage is TRBV19 and J usage is TRBJ2-6, with D possibly matching TRBD1 (7 bases). The CDR3 spells CASSAPQGGMGSGANVLTF. The CDR3 DNA reads as TGTGCCAGTAGTGCGCCCCAGGGGGGTATGGGGTCTGGGGCCAACGTCCTGACTTTC. Looking up the rest from reference TRBV19 and TRBJ2-6 gives the full variable domain: DGGITQSPKYLFRKEGQNVTLSCEQNLNHDAMYWYRQDPGQGLRLIYYSQIVNDFQKGDIAEGYSVSREKKESFPLTVTSAQKNPTAFYLCASSAPQGGMGSGANVLTFGAGSRLTVL.